This T cell receptor (beta chain) derives from a study of T cell responses to AZD1222 COVID-19 vaccine. Study-wide points: All repertoire sampling was performed exclusively after the peak T cell response.

Data came from immunoSEQ multiplex PCR; TCRdb stores just in-frame clones and leaves some out. The data contain roughly 140,000 clones, around nine tenths of them seen just once; the ten biggest clones take up 5.2%. This clone was seen once. Its antigen is not identified. This clonotype was obtained from an adult in good health. The sample in question was peripheral blood, obtained on day 0 of AZD1222 vaccination.

The CDR3 DNA reads as TGTGCCAGCAGTGTGGAGGCCCGAGGTACTGAAGCTTTCTTT. Translated: CASSVEARGTEAFF. This chain connects TRBV2 to TRBJ1-1, with D unresolved. The CDR3 is 14 amino acids. Per germline, CDR1 SNHLY and CDR2 FYNNEI. The germline V and J ends were trimmed by 4 bases and 5 bases, with 14 bases remaining between them.